This T cell receptor beta chain appears in the sequencing data of a study of cytomegalovirus exposure and HLA in healthy donors. Whole-study findings and limits: Most of the CMV-associated TCR beta chains (in a later analysis) appeared to be HLA-restricted. The likely origin of a cluster of highly shared sequence variants was a sequencing artifact.

As concerns this clone: Its matching antigen is unknown.

The V and J ends lost 2 bases and 5 bases respectively, with 15 bases between them. The length of the CDR3 is 15 residues. Germline CDR1 is MDHEN and CDR2 is SYDVKM. The PCR used 60 Vbeta and 13 Jbeta primers. The protocol was immunoSEQ multiplex PCR, while the TCRdb copy is restricted to in-frame clones and leaves out a portion. The sample has 55,000 to 65,000 clones, 65% to 90% seen once; the top ten hold around 11%. Sample: PBMCs. This clonotype was sampled from a female donor in good health and CMV-seronegative. The rearrangement uses TRBV28 and TRBJ2-5, with TRBD2 as a possible D gene (5 bases). CDR3 DNA: TGTGCCAGCAGTTTAATGGGGATTAGAGGGGAGACCCAGTACTTC. Amino acids: CASSLMGIRGETQYF.